This T cell receptor beta chain was recovered during a study of response to subunit inactivated influenza vaccine. Notes on the study in general: With each seasonal influenza vaccination, the authors suggested, few new T cells are recruited.

This clonotype was detected a few times. Its matching antigen is unknown. Germline V gives CDR1 MNHNY, CDR2 SVGAGI (reference sequence). The CDR3 is 13 residues long. Trimming took off 11 bases at V and 1 base at J, with 11 bases between the two ends. MiXCR, run by TCRdb on the RT-PCR reads, gives a single entry per CDR3 protein. The sample has about 650,000 distinct CDR3 sequences; 14% are singletons. The input for sequencing was PBMCs from blood, taken less than 15 days before vaccination. This clonotype was obtained from a man aged 45-60 years who received an inactivated influenza vaccine. This sequence joins TRBV6-6 and TRBJ2-2; D might be TRBD1 (5 bases). The CDR3 DNA reads TGTGCCGGAAGACAGTTGAACACCGGGGAGCTGTTTTTT. Residues: CAGRQLNTGELFF.